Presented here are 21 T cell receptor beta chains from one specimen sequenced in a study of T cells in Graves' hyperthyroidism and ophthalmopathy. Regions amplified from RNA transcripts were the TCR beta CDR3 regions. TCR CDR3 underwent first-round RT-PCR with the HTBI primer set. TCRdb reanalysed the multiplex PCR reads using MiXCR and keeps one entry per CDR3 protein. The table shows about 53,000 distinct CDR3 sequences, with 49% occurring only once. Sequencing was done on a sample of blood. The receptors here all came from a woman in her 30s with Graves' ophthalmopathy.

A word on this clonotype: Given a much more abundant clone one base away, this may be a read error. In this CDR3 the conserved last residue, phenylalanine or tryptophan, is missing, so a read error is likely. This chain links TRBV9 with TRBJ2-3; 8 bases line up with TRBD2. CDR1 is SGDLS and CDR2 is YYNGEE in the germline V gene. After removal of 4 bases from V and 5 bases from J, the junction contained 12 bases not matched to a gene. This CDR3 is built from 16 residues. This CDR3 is CASSQTRGGNQDTQYV. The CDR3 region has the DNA TGTGCCAGCAGCCAAACCCGGGGGGGAAACCAAGATACGCAGTATGTT.

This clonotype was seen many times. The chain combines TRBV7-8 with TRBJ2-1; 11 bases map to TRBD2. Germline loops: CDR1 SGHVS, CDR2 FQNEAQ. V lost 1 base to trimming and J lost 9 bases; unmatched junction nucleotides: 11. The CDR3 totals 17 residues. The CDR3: CASSLGLAGGPPTEQFF. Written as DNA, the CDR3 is TGTGCCAGCAGCTTAGGCTTAGCGGGAGGGCCCCCTACTGAGCAGTTCTTC.

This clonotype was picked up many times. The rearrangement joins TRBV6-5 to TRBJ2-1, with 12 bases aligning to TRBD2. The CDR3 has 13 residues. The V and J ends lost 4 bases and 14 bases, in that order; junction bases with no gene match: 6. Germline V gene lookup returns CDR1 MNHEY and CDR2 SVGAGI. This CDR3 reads CASSSGLAGRKFF. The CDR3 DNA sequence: TGTGCCAGCAGTTCTGGACTAGCGGGAAGAAAGTTCTTC.

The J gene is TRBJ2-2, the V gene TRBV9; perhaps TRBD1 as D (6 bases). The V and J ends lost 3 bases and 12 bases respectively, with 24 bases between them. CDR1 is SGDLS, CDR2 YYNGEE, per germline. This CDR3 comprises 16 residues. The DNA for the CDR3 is TGTGCCAGCAGCGCAGGGGAAGGGGTGGAAGGACAGAAGCTGTTTTTT. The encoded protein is CASSAGEGVEGQKLFF. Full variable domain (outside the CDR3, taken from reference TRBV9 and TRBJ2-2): DSGVTQTPKHLITATGQRVTLRCSPRSGDLSVYWYQQSLDQGLQFLIQYYNGEERAKGNILERFSAQQFPDLHSELNLSSLELGDSALYFCASSAGEGVEGQKLFFGEGSRLTVL.

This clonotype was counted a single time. CDR3 protein: CSALRLAVAKNIQYF. The CDR3 nucleotides read TGCAGTGCTTTAAGACTAGCGGTAGCCAAAAACATTCAGTACTTC. This chain links TRBV20-1 with TRBJ2-4, with TRBD2 identical over 9 bases. The CDR3 is made up of 15 amino acids. Germline V lookup: CDR1 DFQATT, CDR2 SNEGSKA (reference sequence). The V and J ends lost 5 bases and 0 bases, in that order; junction bases with no gene match: 5.

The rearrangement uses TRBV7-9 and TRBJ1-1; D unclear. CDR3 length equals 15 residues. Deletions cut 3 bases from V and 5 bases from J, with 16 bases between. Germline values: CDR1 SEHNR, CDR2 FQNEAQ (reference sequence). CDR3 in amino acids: CASSFDWAGETEAFF. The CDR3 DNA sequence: TGTGCCAGCAGCTTTGATTGGGCAGGAGAGACTGAAGCTTTCTTT. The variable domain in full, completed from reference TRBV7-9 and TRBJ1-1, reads DTGVSQNPRHKITKRGQNVTFRCDPISEHNRLYWYRQTLGQGPEFLTYFQNEAQLEKSRLLSDRFSAERPKGSFSTLEIQRTEQGDSAMYLCASSFDWAGETEAFFGQGTRLTVV.

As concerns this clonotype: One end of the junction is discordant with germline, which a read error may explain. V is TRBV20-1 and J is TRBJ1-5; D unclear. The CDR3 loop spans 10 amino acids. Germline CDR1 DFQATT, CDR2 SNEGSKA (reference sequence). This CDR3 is CSARATSGSF. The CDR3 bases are TGCAGTGCTAGGGCAACTAGCGGGAGTTTT.

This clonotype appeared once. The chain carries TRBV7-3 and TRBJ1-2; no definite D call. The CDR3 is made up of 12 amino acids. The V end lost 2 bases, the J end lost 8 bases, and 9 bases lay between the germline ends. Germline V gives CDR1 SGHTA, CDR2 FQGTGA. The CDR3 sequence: CASSLYAGGYTF. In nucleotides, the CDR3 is TGTGCCAGCAGCTTATATGCGGGAGGCTACACCTTC.

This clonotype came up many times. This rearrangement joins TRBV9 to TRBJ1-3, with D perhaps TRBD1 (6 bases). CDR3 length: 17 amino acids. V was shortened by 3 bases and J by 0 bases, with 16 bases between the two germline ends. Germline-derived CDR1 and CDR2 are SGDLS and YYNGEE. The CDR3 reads CASSGINGGRSGNTIYF. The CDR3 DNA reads TGTGCCAGCAGCGGGATTAATGGGGGGCGCTCTGGAAACACCATATATTTT.

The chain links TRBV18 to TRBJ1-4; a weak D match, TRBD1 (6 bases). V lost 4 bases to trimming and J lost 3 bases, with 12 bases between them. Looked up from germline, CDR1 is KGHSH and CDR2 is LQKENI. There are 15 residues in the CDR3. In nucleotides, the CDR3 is TGTGCCAGCTCACAAGACAGGATAGCTAATGAAAAACTGTTTTTT. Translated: CASSQDRIANEKLFF.

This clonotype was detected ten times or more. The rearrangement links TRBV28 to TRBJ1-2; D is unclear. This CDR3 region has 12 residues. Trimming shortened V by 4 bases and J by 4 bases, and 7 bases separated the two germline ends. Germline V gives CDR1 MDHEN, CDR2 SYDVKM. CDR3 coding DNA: TGTGCCAGCAGTTGGAGTAGCTATGGCTACACCTTC. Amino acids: CASSWSSYGYTF.

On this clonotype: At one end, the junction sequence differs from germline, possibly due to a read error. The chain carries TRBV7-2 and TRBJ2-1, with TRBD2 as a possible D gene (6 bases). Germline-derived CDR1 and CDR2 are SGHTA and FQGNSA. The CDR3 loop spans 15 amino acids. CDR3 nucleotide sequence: TGTGCCAGCCGCGCCGTGGACGGGAGCTACAATGAGCCGTTCTTC. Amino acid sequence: CASRAVDGSYNEPFF.

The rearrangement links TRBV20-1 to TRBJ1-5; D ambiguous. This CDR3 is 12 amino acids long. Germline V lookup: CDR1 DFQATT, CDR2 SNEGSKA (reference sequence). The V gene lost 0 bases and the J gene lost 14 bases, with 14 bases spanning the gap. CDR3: CSARDRYANEHF. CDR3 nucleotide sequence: TGCAGTGCTAGAGATCGGTACGCCAATGAGCATTTT.

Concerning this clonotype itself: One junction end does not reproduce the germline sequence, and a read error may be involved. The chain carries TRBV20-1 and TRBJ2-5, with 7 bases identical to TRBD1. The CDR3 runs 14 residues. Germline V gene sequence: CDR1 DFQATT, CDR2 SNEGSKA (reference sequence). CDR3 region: CSAYTGALQEAQYF. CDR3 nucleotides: TGCAGTGCCTATACAGGGGCTCTGCAAGAGGCCCAGTACTTC.

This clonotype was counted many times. The CDR3 loop is CASSQGSSAYEQYF. The CDR3 DNA reads TGCGCCAGCAGCCAGGGATCGAGCGCCTACGAGCAGTACTTC. V usage is TRBV4-1 and J usage is TRBJ2-7, with D unclear. Germline assignment: CDR1 MGHRA and CDR2 YSYEKL. The ends were cut back, 3 bases at V and 2 bases at J, with 11 bases in the middle. The CDR3 extends over 14 amino acids.

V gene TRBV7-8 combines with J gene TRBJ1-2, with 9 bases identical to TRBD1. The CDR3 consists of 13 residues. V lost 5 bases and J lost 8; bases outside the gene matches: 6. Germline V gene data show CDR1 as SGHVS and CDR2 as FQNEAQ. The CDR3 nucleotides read TGTGCCAGCAGCCCCGGGACAGGGAACGGCTACACCTTC. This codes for CASSPGTGNGYTF.

Here the CDR3 reads CASSSPGQSDYGYTF. In nucleotides, the CDR3 is TGTGCCAGCAGCTCACCGGGACAGAGCGACTATGGCTACACCTTC. The V and J genes are TRBV7-3 and TRBJ1-2; TRBD1 aligns across 7 bases. Germline loops: CDR1 SGHTA, CDR2 FQGTGA. The CDR3 is 15 residues long. V dropped 4 bases and J dropped 3; count of bases not matched to a gene: 8.

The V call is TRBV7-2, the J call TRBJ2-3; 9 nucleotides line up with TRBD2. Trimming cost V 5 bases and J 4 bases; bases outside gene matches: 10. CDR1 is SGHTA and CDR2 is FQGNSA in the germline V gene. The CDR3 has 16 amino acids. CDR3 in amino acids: CASSLGGSGSPDTQYF. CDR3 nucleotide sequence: TGTGCCAGCAGCCTAGGGGGTAGCGGGAGTCCAGATACGCAGTATTTT.

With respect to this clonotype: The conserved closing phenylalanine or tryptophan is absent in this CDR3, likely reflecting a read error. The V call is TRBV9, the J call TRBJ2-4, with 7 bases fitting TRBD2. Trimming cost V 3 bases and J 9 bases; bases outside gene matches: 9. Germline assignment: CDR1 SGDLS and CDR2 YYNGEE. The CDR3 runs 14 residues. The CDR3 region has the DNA TGTGCCAGCAGCGGTGGCGGGAGCGGCGGCATTCAGTACTGC. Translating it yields CASSGGGSGGIQYC.

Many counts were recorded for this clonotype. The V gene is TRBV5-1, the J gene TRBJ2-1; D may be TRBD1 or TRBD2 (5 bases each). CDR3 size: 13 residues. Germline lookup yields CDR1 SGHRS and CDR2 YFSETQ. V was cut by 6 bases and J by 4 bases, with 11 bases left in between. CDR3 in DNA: TGCGCCAGCATGAGGGACGGTTACAATGAGCAGTTCTTC. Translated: CASMRDGYNEQFF.

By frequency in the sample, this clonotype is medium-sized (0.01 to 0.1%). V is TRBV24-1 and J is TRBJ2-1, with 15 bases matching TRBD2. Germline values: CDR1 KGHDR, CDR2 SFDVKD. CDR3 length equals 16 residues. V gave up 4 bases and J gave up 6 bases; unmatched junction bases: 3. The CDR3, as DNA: TGTGCCACCAGTGAACAGGGACTAGCGGGAGGCAATGAGCAGTTCTTC. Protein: CATSEQGLAGGNEQFF.